The following is a TCR beta chain sequence with its context. Its antigen is unknown. This sample was taken from a study of OX40 agonist ivuxolimab in advanced cancers. Findings and limits, study-wide: Expanded peripheral T cell antigen specificity was not determined.

V was pared by 2 bases and J by 16 bases, with 18 bases between. The germline V gene has CDR1 SGHDN and CDR2 FVKESK. The CDR3 extends over 14 amino acids. Data came from immunoSEQ multiplex PCR; TCRdb stores just in-frame clones and leaves some out. The sample holds more than 65,000 clones, 84% seen once. The source is an adult with an advanced solid tumor such as melanoma, head and neck, liver or kidney cancer. The sequencing used CD4+ or CD8+ T cells sorted from blood, collected in a trial of the OX40 agonist ivuxolimab. The J gene is TRBJ2-6, the V gene TRBV14, with unresolved D. As DNA, the CDR3 is TGTGCCAGCAGCCAATCACAGTTTGGGCTGGGGCTGACTTTC. It translates to CASSQSQFGLGLTF.